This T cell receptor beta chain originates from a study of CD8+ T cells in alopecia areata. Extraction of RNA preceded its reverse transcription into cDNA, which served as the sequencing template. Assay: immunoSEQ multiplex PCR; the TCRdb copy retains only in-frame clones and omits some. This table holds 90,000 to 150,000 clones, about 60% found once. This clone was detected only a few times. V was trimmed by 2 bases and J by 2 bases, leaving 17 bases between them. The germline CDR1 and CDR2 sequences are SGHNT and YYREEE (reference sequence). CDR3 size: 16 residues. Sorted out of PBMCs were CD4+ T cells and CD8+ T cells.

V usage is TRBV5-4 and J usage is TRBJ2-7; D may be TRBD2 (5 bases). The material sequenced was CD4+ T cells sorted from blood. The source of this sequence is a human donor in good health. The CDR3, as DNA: TGTGCCAGCAGCTTAACGGGGTCGGGCAGCCCCTACGAGCAGTACTTC. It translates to CASSLTGSGSPYEQYF.